This TCR beta chain was obtained from a study of blood T cell repertoires in COVID-19. Study overall: Sites in the United States, Italy and Spain provided acute and convalescent COVID-19 samples. T cells, B-cell-depleted T cells, or PBMCs provided the cDNA or gDNA that served as material.

The CDR3 loop spans 15 amino acids. Germline V gives CDR1 MNHNS, CDR2 SASEGT. Trimming left V 1 base short and J 5 bases short, with 12 bases between. In the original processing: Estimated nucleated cell counts came from reference gene primer amplification. Data came from immunoSEQ multiplex PCR; TCRdb stores just in-frame clones and leaves some out. The DNA gave D and trimming, while V, J and clone size come from that table. The table lists 120,000 to 150,000 clones, about three quarters of them singletons. Sequences were obtained from peripheral blood. The V call is TRBV6-1, the J call TRBJ2-1; D is possibly TRBD1 (7 bases). The sequence came from a man aged 50 to 60 with acute or convalescent COVID-19. The CDR3 here is CASSEEGRGDNEQFF. The CDR3 DNA reads as TGTGCCAGCAGTGAAGAGGGCAGGGGGGACAATGAGCAGTTCTTC.